This T cell receptor beta chain was documented in a study of T cells in Graves' hyperthyroidism and ophthalmopathy (dated by TCRdb to the late 2010s). A note on the overall study: Peripheral blood samples were taken at the time of initial diagnosis, prior to any treatment. Whether ophthalmopathy could be predicted prospectively was tested in an independent validation cohort made up of about 18 hyperthyroidism patients plus 17 patients who later progressed to ophthalmopathy. To identify TCR V-J signatures that set the groups apart, the researchers used a discovery cohort of more than 95 patients, made up of 40 to 45 with Graves' ophthalmopathy and about 60 with stable Graves' hyperthyroidism. TCR Vbeta CDR3 sequencing of approximately 140 peripheral blood samples (approximately 44 ophthalmopathy, 75 to 85 hyperthyroidism and around 17 progressor patients) is reported in the paper. Following sampling, methimazole starting at 30 mg daily was given to hyperthyroidism patients, and high-dose intravenous methylprednisolone was given to ophthalmopathy patients. In about 6 Graves' hyperthyroidism patients, the study also compared T-cell repertoires from thyroid tissue with T-cell repertoires from blood. The 100 discovery patients were divided at random into training and test sets in a 7:3 ratio. Study-wide conclusions, independent of this receptor: Most expanded thyroid clonotypes (frequency above 0.001) were also detected in blood, a finding suggesting that blood repertoires may reflect thyroid immune responses. A 13 V-J signature model separated ophthalmopathy from stable hyperthyroidism, with 87.88% sensitivity and approximately 81% specificity in cross-validation and 80%/75% in testing. In validation, the model predicted progression to ophthalmopathy with approximately 69% sensitivity and roughly 72% specificity, a median of 6.5 months before onset. Sample size was not statistically predetermined, and blinding of investigators to group allocation was not performed.

V is reduced by 2 bases and J by 5 bases, leaving a spacing of 13 bases between them. Via the germline V gene, CDR1 is SGHRS and CDR2 YFSETQ. The CDR3 spans 14 residues, from the cysteine through the phenylalanine. The retained sequence is limited to the CDR3, 42 bases, with the frame set at the first base. As for this clonotype: Which antigen it targets is not known. Base qualities are missing; no much larger clone stands one base away.

Stable Graves' hyperthyroidism was defined as the absence of progression to ophthalmopathy over 18 months of follow-up. The hyperthyroidism patients were between 18 and 65 years old and newly diagnosed, with a disease duration of less than 2 months. Any patient with an uncontrolled infection, another autoimmune disease, pregnancy or lactation was excluded. Diagnoses were established on the basis of clinical symptoms, serum thyroxine and TRAb, thyroid ultrasound, and orbital computed tomography. PBMCs were isolated from about 9.1 ml of fresh peripheral blood by Ficoll-Paque density gradient centrifugation. Total RNA was extracted using Trizol reagent, and RNA quality was assessed on an Agilent 2100 Bioanalyzer. Amplification of TCR beta CDR3 regions was carried out from RNA transcripts. The TCR CDR3 was subjected to a first round of RT-PCR using the HTBI primer set and the Qiagen OneStep RT-PCR kit. Libraries were constructed in a second round of multiplex PCR, after which size selection and purification were performed. Sequencing of the libraries was done on an Illumina HiSeq2000 using paired-end 100 bp reads. The study's own analysis went as follows. SOAPnuke was used to process the raw data, with reads discarded if the reads contained adapters or uncalled bases, had a mean Phred below 15, or lacked an exact constant-primer or identifier match. COPE v1.2.5 was used to merge high-quality paired reads, and clonotypes were defined as unique nucleotide sequences. MiTCR v1.1 was used to align the clonotypes against IMGT TRBV, TRBD and TRBJ reference segments. Analysis was restricted to V-J combinations with a frequency above 0.0001, which covered 98% to 99.2% of repertoires. A TCS score was defined as the ratio between F50 (clonal expansion) and ExV (chaos), using BLOSUM62-based TCRdist between CDR3 peptides within each V-J. Welch's t-statistics and random forest reduced 500 to 550 V-J features to 13, which were used in a naive Bayes classifier (R e1071). TCRdb passed the public sequencing reads through fastp at Q25 and MiXCR, retaining productive beta sequences. Every entry covers one CDR3 protein and lists the most common genes and DNA from its rows. TCRdb, not the original authors, processed these V and J calls. The sample table contains some 560,000 distinct CDR3 sequences; only one count was recorded for 12% to 15% of them. The ten largest make up about 15% of the sample.

The V gene is TRBV5-1 and the J gene is TRBJ2-5; D gene: possibly TRBD1, on 6 matching bases. The specimen was blood. This TCR derives from a woman between 35 and 50 years old with Graves' hyperthyroidism. The CDR3 here reads CASSFGQLTETQYF. The DNA sequence is given as TGCGCCAGCAGCTTTGGACAGCTAACTGAGACCCAGTACTTC.